This TCR beta chain was documented in a study of vaccination and CD4 T cells after COVID-19. Study results and caveats: There was no significant change from 21 to 38 median reactive clonotypes.

TCRdb reprocessed the PCR reads with MiXCR, giving one entry per CDR3 protein. Of 20,000 to 25,000 distinct CDR3 sequences in the sample, 50% to 60% were seen once. Concerning this clonotype itself: No antigen is known for it.

The TCR sequence derives from a human donor who had recovered from COVID-19. Sequenced here: CD4+ T cells from blood, sampled before SARS-CoV-2 vaccination.

CDR3 protein: CASTRTGSNGYTF. The CDR3, as DNA: TGTGCCAGTACCCGGACAGGGTCTAATGGCTACACCTTC. The chain recombines TRBV19 with TRBJ1-2; 8 positions agree with TRBD1. The length of the CDR3 is 13 residues. The J segment lost 6 bases and the V segment lost 7 bases, leaving 7 bases of the junction unmatched. The germline V gene encodes CDR1 LNHDA and CDR2 SQIVND (reference sequence).